These 20 T cell receptor beta chains came from one sample sequenced in a study of patients and donors after allogeneic stem cell transplantation. TCRdb passed the RT-PCR reads through MiXCR, listing each CDR3 protein once. The repertoire holds about a million distinct CDR3 sequences, with over 15% as singletons. Sequenced input: blood, either unsorted or a sorted T cell fraction (not recorded which). The source of these receptors is a human donor who was either an allogeneic HSCT recipient or a stem cell or donor lymphocyte infusion donor (not recorded which). It is not recorded whose cells these are; they may come from a transplant donor.

This clonotype is a singleton in its sample. This sequence joins TRBV2 and TRBJ1-2; D is uncertain. Trimming pared 6 bases from V and 4 bases from J, leaving 9 bases between. The CDR3 length is 12 residues. Germline V gene lookup returns CDR1 SNHLY and CDR2 FYNNEI. CDR3 region: CASRPRIYGYTF. In DNA form, the CDR3 reads TGTGCCAGCAGACCTCGGATCTATGGCTACACCTTC. Using reference TRBV2 and TRBJ1-2 for the parts outside the CDR3, the full variable domain is EPEVTQTPSHQVTQMGQEVILRCVPISNHLYFYWYRQILGQKVEFLVSFYNNEISEKSEIFDDQFSVERPDGSNFTLKIRSTKLEDSAMYFCASRPRIYGYTFGSGTRLTVV.

The chain uses TRBV27 and TRBJ2-2, with TRBD1 as a possible D gene (6 bases). The germline CDR1 and CDR2 sequences are MNHEY and SMNVEV (reference sequence). CDR3 length: 14 residues. V was pared by 6 bases and J by 5 bases, with 13 bases between. This chain's CDR3 is CASRPPDRTGELFF. CDR3 nucleotide sequence: TGTGCCAGCAGACCACCGGACAGAACCGGGGAGCTGTTTTTT.

This clonotype was seen repeatedly, ten times or more. One end of the junction is discordant with germline, which a read error may explain. The V call is TRBV5-1, the J call TRBJ1-6; D unresolved. This CDR3 has 14 residues. Germline loops: CDR1 SGHRS, CDR2 YFSETQ. The CDR3 sequence: CASSLDRSWSPLHF. For the CDR3, the DNA is TGCGCCAGCAGTTTGGATCGTTCATGGTCACCCCTCCACTTT.

This clonotype was detected many times. The chain combines TRBV15 with TRBJ1-5; possibly TRBD1 for D (6 bases). The germline V gene has CDR1 LNHNV and CDR2 YYDKDF (reference sequence). The CDR3 is 14 amino acids. Trimming stripped 2 bases from V and 7 bases from J, with 12 bases between. CDR3 nucleotide sequence: TGTGCCACCAGCAGACAGGGGCAGGAGCAGCCCCAGCATTTT. Encoded protein: CATSRQGQEQPQHF.

This clonotype was picked up many times. The CDR3 nucleotides read TGCAGTGCTAGAGATCCCCCAAACACTGAAGCTTTCTTT. Its protein product is CSARDPPNTEAFF. The V gene is TRBV20-1, the J gene TRBJ1-1; D ambiguous. The V and J ends lost 0 bases and 2 bases respectively, with 7 bases between them. There are 13 residues in the CDR3. Germline-derived CDR1 and CDR2 are DFQATT and SNEGSKA (reference sequence).

The chain links TRBV2 to TRBJ1-1, with D perhaps TRBD1 (5 bases). CDR1 is SNHLY, CDR2 FYNNEI, per germline. The CDR3 is 14 amino acids. V shed 4 bases and J shed 2 bases, with 11 bases lying between them. The CDR3 is CASSAVRGNTEAFF. Here the CDR3 DNA reads TGTGCCAGCAGTGCGGTTAGGGGTAACACTGAAGCTTTCTTT. The variable domain in full, completed from reference TRBV2 and TRBJ1-1, reads EPEVTQTPSHQVTQMGQEVILRCVPISNHLYFYWYRQILGQKVEFLVSFYNNEISEKSEIFDDQFSVERPDGSNFTLKIRSTKLEDSAMYFCASSAVRGNTEAFFGQGTRLTVV.

This clonotype was recorded a few times. The chain joins TRBV28 to TRBJ2-7; D may match TRBD1 or TRBD2 (5 bases each). This CDR3 has 14 amino acids. V was shortened by 4 bases and J by 3 bases, with 13 bases between the two germline ends. The germline gives CDR1 MDHEN, CDR2 SYDVKM. The CDR3 region is CASSSTGTYYEQYF. The DNA of the CDR3 is TGTGCCAGCAGTTCCACCGGGACCTACTACGAGCAGTACTTC.

The chain employs TRBV5-1 and TRBJ2-5; TRBD1 might be the D (5 bases). CDR1 and CDR2 from the germline V gene are SGHRS and YFSETQ. The CDR3 consists of 13 residues. V lost 1 base and J 4 bases, leaving 8 bases between the germline ends. Written as DNA, the CDR3 is TGCGCCAGCAGCTTGAACAGGCGAGAGACCCAGTACTTC. As protein: CASSLNRRETQYF.

This chain links TRBV9 with TRBJ2-3, with 9 bases lining up with TRBD2. J gave up 3 bases and V 3 bases, and 8 bases lay outside the gene matches. Germline V lookup: CDR1 SGDLS, CDR2 YYNGEE. This CDR3 comprises 16 residues. As DNA, the CDR3 is TGTGCCAGCAGCGCCGCTAGCGGGGAGGCTACAGATACGCAGTATTTT. Its translation is CASSAASGEATDTQYF. The entire variable domain, with the rest obtained from reference TRBV9 and TRBJ2-3, is as follows: DSGVTQTPKHLITATGQRVTLRCSPRSGDLSVYWYQQSLDQGLQFLIQYYNGEERAKGNILERFSAQQFPDLHSELNLSSLELGDSALYFCASSAASGEATDTQYFGPGTRLTVL.

The chain has TRBV4-3 and TRBJ2-7; 7 bases agree with TRBD1. The germline gives CDR1 LGHNA, CDR2 YSLEER. The trim removed 2 bases at V and 2 bases at J, leaving 3 bases unmatched. The CDR3 runs 14 residues. CDR3 DNA sequence: TGCGCCAGCAGCCAAACGGGACAGACCTACGAGCAGTACTTC. As protein: CASSQTGQTYEQYF.

The chain is built from TRBV7-7 and TRBJ2-7, with TRBD2 as a possible D gene (5 bases). Trimming took 5 bases from V and 7 from J, leaving 18 bases between them. Germline lookup yields CDR1 SSHAT and CDR2 FNYEAQ (reference sequence). The CDR3 totals 14 residues. CDR3 in amino acids: CASSPDFRGAEQYF. DNA of the CDR3: TGTGCCAGCAGCCCAGATTTTCGGGGAGCGGAGCAGTACTTC.

This clonotype came up many times. The chain carries TRBV5-1 and TRBJ2-3; 12 nucleotides align to TRBD2. This CDR3 is 16 amino acids long. J lost 3 bases, V lost 2 bases, and 4 bases had no gene match. The V gene's germline CDR1 is SGHRS and CDR2 YFSETQ. This CDR3 reads CASSLTSGGRTDTQYF. CDR3 nucleotide sequence: TGCGCCAGCAGCTTAACTAGCGGGGGGAGGACAGATACGCAGTATTTT.

This clonotype was seen just once. The chain carries TRBV14 and TRBJ2-1; TRBD2 might be the D (6 bases). This CDR3 is built from 16 residues. Trimming removed 3 bases from V and 9 bases from J, with 21 bases in between. Germline CDR1 is SGHDN and CDR2 is FVKESK. In nucleotides, the CDR3 is TGTGCCAGCAGCCACGGTTACCACGATCGGGACTCTGAGCAGTTCTTC. Its protein product is CASSHGYHDRDSEQFF.

The J gene is TRBJ1-2, the V gene TRBV2, with D unresolved. Germline V CDR1 and CDR2: SNHLY, FYNNEI. The ends were cut back, 3 bases at V and 3 bases at J, with 11 bases in the middle. The CDR3 is made up of 14 amino acids. In DNA, the CDR3 is TGTGCCAGCAGTGATATTACCTCTTACTATGGCTACACCTTC. It specifies CASSDITSYYGYTF. Based on the CDR3 plus reference TRBV2 and TRBJ1-2, the full variable domain is EPEVTQTPSHQVTQMGQEVILRCVPISNHLYFYWYRQILGQKVEFLVSFYNNEISEKSEIFDDQFSVERPDGSNFTLKIRSTKLEDSAMYFCASSDITSYYGYTFGSGTRLTVV.

This sequence joins TRBV6-5 and TRBJ1-3; 7 bases fit TRBD1. The CDR3 has 15 residues. CDR1 and CDR2 from the germline V gene are MNHEY and SVGAGI. Trimming cost V 2 bases and J 2 bases; bases outside gene matches: 3. Here the CDR3 reads CASSYEGATGNTIYF. CDR3 nucleotide sequence: TGTGCCAGCAGTTACGAGGGGGCCACTGGAAACACCATATATTTT.

The rearrangement joins TRBV6-5 to TRBJ2-1; 8 bases agree with TRBD2. J gave up 7 bases and V 3 bases, and 11 bases lay outside the gene matches. This CDR3 is 16 amino acids long. CDR1 MNHEY and CDR2 SVGAGI come from the germline V gene. This CDR3 is CASSYGLGGRRNEQFF. In nucleotides, the CDR3 is TGTGCCAGCAGTTATGGTCTTGGCGGGAGGAGGAATGAGCAGTTCTTC.

CDR3 bases: TGTGCCAGCAGACCCCGTGCAGAGGCAACGCAGTATTTT. Protein: CASRPRAEATQYF. The chain recombines TRBV6-2 or TRBV6-3 with TRBJ2-3; D gene uncertain. V was shortened by 6 bases and J by 9 bases, with 16 bases between the two germline ends. CDR1 and CDR2 (germline): MNHEY, SVGEGT. The CDR3 has 13 residues.

This clonotype was counted a few times. The CDR3 sequence: CASRAGQITDTQYF. The CDR3, as DNA: TGTGCCAGCAGAGCGGGACAGATCACAGATACGCAGTATTTT. V and J are TRBV2 and TRBJ2-3, with D perhaps given as TRBD1 or TRBD2 (7 bases each). This CDR3 is built from 14 residues. Germline CDR1 is SNHLY and CDR2 is FYNNEI. V lost 6 bases, J lost 2 bases, and 12 bases lay in between.

The table lists this clonotype with many counts. The chain has TRBV27 and TRBJ2-4; D is undetermined. Per the germline V gene, CDR1 is MNHEY and CDR2 is SMNVEV (reference sequence). V was cut by 3 bases and J by 4 bases, with 7 bases left in between. The CDR3 contains 13 residues. This CDR3 is CASSFNIKNIQYF. CDR3 sequence (DNA): TGTGCCAGCAGTTTTAATATAAAAAACATTCAGTACTTC.

The chain's CDR3 is CASSRGQGLSNQPQHF. CDR3 DNA: TGTGCCAGCAGCCGGGGGCAGGGACTTAGCAATCAGCCCCAGCATTTT. V is TRBV12-3 or TRBV12-4 and J is TRBJ1-5; tentatively, D is TRBD1 (6 bases). Trimming left V 6 bases short and J 0 bases short, with 15 bases between. The CDR3 has 16 residues.